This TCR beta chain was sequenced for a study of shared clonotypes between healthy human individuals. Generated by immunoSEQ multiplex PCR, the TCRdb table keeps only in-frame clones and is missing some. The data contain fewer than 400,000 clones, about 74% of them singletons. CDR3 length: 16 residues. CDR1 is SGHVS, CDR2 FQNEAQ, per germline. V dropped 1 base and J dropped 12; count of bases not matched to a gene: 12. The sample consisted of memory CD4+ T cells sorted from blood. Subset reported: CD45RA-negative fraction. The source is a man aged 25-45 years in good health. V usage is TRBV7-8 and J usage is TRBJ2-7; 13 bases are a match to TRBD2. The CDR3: CASSLGEGLAGWKAYF. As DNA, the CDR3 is TGTGCCAGCAGCTTAGGAGAGGGACTAGCGGGATGGAAGGCGTACTTC.